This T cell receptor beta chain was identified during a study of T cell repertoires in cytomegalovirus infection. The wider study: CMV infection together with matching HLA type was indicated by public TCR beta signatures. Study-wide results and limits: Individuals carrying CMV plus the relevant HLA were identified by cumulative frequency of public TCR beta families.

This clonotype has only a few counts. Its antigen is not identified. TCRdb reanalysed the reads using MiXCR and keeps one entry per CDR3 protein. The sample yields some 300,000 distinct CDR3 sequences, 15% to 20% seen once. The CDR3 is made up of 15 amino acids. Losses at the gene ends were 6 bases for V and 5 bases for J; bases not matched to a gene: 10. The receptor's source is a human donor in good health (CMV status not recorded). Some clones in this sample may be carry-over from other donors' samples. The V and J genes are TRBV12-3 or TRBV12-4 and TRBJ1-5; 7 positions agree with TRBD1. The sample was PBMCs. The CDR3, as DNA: TGTGCCAGCAGCAAAACAGGGGATCGGGATCAGCCCCAGCATTTT. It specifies CASSKTGDRDQPQHF.